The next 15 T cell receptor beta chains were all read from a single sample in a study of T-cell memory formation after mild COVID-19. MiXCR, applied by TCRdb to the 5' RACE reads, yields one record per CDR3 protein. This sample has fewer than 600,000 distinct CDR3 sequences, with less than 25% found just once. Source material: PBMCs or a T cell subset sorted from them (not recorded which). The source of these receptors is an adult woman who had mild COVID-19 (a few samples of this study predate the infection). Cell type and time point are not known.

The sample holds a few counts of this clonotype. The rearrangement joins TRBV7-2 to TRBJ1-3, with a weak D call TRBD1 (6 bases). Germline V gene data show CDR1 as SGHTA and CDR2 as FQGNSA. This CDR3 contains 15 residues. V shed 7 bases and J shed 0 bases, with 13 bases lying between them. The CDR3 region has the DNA TGTGCCAGCACCCGCCGGACAGTCTCTGGAAACACCATATATTTT. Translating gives CASTRRTVSGNTIYF.

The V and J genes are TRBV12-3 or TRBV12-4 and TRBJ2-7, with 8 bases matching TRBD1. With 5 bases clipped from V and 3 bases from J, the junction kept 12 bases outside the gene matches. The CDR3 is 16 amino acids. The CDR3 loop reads CASSDTTGDFFYEQYF. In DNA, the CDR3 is TGTGCCAGCAGTGACACGACAGGGGACTTTTTCTACGAGCAGTACTTC.

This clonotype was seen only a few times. The DNA of the CDR3 is TGTGCCAGCAGCTTAAGGGCCGAGTACGAGCAGTACTTC. This translates into CASSLRAEYEQYF. The chain uses TRBV7-9 and TRBJ2-7, with D unclear. Germline V lookup: CDR1 SEHNR, CDR2 FQNEAQ (reference sequence). V was shortened by 2 bases and J by 4 bases, with 9 bases between the two germline ends. The CDR3 totals 13 residues.

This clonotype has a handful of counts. As DNA, the CDR3 is TGTGCCAGCAGGGACAGGTACTATGGCTACACCTTC. It codes for CASRDRYYGYTF. The rearrangement links TRBV12-3 or TRBV12-4 to TRBJ1-2; 7 positions agree with TRBD1. CDR3 size: 12 residues. With V trimmed by 6 bases and J by 3 bases, 1 base remained unmatched.

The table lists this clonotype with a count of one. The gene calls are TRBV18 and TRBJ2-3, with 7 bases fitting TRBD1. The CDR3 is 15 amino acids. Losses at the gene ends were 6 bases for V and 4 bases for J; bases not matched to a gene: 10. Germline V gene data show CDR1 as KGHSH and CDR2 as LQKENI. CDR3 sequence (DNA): TGTGCCAGCTCGCGGCAGACAGGGAGCGCAGATACGCAGTATTTT. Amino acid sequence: CASSRQTGSADTQYF. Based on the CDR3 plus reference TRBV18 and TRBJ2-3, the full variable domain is NAGVMQNPRHLVRRRGQEARLRCSPMKGHSHVYWYRQLPEEGLKFMVYLQKENIIDESGMPKERFSAEFPKEGPSILRIQQVVRGDSAAYFCASSRQTGSADTQYFGPGTRLTVL.

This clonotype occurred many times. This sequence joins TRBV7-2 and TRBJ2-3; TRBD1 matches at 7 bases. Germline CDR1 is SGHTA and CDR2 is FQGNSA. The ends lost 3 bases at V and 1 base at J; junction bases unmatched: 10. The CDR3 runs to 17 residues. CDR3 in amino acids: CASSFRPTGAGTDTQYF. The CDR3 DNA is TGTGCCAGCAGCTTCCGCCCTACAGGGGCCGGCACAGATACGCAGTATTTT.

This CDR3 reads CSVEDRVYYGYTF. In DNA form, the CDR3 reads TGCAGCGTTGAAGATCGGGTGTACTATGGCTACACCTTC. The chain employs TRBV29-1 and TRBJ1-2; D is unresolved. The CDR3 spans 13 residues. Germline CDR1 SQVTM, CDR2 ANQGSEA. Trimming pared 0 bases from V and 3 bases from J, leaving 8 bases between.

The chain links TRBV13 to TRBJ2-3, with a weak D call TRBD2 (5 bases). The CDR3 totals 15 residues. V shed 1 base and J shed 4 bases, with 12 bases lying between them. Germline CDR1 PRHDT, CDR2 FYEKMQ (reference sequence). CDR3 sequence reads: CASSLVGQEADTQYF. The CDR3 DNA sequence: TGTGCCAGCAGCTTAGTAGGTCAGGAGGCAGATACGCAGTATTTT.

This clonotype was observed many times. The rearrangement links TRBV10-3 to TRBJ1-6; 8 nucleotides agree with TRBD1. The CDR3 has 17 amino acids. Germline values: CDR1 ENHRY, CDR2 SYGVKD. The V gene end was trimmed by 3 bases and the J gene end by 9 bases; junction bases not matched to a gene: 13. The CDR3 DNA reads TGTGCCATCAGTGATCCGCCCCAGGGGGCTAGGGGTTCACCCCTCCACTTT. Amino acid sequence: CAISDPPQGARGSPLHF.

The CDR3 protein is CASSQEGTGGADTQYF. The CDR3 DNA sequence: TGTGCCAGCAGCCAAGAGGGGACAGGGGGGGCAGATACGCAGTATTTT. The chain is built from TRBV4-2 and TRBJ2-3; 11 bases agree with TRBD1. The CDR3 is made up of 16 amino acids. CDR1 and CDR2 from the germline V gene are LGHNA and YNFKEQ. V was pared by 0 bases and J by 4 bases, with 3 bases of the junction left unmatched.

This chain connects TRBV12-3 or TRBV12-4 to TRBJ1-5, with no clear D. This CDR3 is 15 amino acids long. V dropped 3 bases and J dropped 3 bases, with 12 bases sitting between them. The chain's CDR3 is CASSLRTAINQPQHF. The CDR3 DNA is TGTGCCAGCAGTTTGCGGACTGCCATCAATCAGCCCCAGCATTTT.

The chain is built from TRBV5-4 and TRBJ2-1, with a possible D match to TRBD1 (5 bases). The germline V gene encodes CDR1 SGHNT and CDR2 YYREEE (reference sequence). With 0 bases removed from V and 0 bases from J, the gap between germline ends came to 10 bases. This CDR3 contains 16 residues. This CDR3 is CASSLATANSYNEQFF. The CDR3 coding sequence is TGTGCCAGCAGCTTGGCGACAGCCAACTCCTACAATGAGCAGTTCTTC.

This chain's CDR3 is CASSRVLGTTEAFF. CDR3 bases: TGTGCCAGCAGCCGCGTATTGGGGACCACTGAAGCTTTCTTT. This chain joins TRBV7-6 and TRBJ1-1; TRBD1 might be the D (5 bases). Germline V lookup: CDR1 SGHVS, CDR2 FNYEAQ. The CDR3 runs 14 residues. The V gene lost 5 bases and the J gene lost 4 bases, with 14 bases spanning the gap.

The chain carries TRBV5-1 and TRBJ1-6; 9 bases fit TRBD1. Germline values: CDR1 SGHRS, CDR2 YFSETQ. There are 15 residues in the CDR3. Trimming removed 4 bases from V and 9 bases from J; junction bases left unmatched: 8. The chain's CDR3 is CASSARDRDFSPLHF. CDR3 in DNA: TGCGCCAGCAGCGCCCGGGACAGGGATTTTTCACCCCTCCACTTT.

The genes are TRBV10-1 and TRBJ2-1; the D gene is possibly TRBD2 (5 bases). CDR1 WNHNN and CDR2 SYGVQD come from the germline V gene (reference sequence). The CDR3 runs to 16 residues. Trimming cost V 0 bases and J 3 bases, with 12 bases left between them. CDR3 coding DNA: TGCGCCAGCAGTGAGTCGTGGGAGAGCTTCTACAATGAGCAGTTCTTC. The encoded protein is CASSESWESFYNEQFF.